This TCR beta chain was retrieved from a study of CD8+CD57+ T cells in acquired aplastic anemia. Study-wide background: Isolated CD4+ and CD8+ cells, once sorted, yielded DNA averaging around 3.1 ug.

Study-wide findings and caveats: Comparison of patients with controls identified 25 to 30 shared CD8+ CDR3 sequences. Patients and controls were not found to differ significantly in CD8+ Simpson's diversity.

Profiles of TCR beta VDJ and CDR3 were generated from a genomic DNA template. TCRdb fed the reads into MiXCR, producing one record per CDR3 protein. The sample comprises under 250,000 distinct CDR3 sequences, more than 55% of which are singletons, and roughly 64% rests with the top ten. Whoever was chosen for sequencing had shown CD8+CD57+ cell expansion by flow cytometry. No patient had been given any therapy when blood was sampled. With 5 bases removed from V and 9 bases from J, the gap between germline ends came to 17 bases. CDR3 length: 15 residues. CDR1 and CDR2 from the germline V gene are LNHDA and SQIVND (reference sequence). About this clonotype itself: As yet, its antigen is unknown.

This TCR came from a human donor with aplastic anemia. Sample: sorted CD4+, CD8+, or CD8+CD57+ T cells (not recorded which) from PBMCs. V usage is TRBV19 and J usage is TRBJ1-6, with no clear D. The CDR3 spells CASSAYLRQGSPLHF. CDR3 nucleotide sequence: TGTGCCAGTAGTGCCTATTTGCGTCAAGGTTCACCCCTCCACTTT. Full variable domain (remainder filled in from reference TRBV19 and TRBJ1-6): DGGITQSPKYLFRKEGQNVTLSCEQNLNHDAMYWYRQDPGQGLRLIYYSQIVNDFQKGDIAEGYSVSREKKESFPLTVTSAQKNPTAFYLCASSAYLRQGSPLHFGNGTRLTVT.